This TCR beta chain was recorded in a study of T cells in Graves' hyperthyroidism and ophthalmopathy. General study results and limits: Model predictions of ophthalmopathy came a median approximately seven months before onset. By a 13 V-J model, ophthalmopathy was set apart from stable hyperthyroidism.

Clinical symptoms, serum thyroxine, TRAb, thyroid ultrasound and orbital computed tomography established diagnosis. Only a few counts were recorded for this clonotype. The antigen remains undetermined. This CDR3 is 15 amino acids long. The germline V gene has CDR1 LNHNV and CDR2 YYDKDF (reference sequence). The V and J ends lost 0 bases and 12 bases respectively, with 17 bases between them. Authors of the study amplified TCR beta CDR3 regions from RNA transcripts. Researchers ran a first-round RT-PCR on the TCR CDR3 using the HTBI primer set. Using its own MiXCR run on the multiplex PCR reads, TCRdb lists one record per CDR3 protein. The data show 600,000 or so distinct CDR3 sequences, approximately 14% seen once.

The TCR sequence derives from a woman in her forties or fifties with Graves' ophthalmopathy. The gene calls are TRBV15 and TRBJ1-4; D is unclear. Input material: blood. CDR3 loop: CATSRDRTASGELFF. CDR3 nucleotides: TGTGCCACCAGCAGAGATCGCACCGCGAGTGGGGAACTGTTTTTT.